This entry lists 15 T cell receptor beta chains sequenced from one sample in a study of blood T cell repertoires in COVID-19. Libraries were prepared by immunoSEQ multiplex PCR; TCRdb keeps only in-frame clonotypes and omits some of them. The sample contains some 240,000 clones, over 80% of which appear only once. Sequenced sample: peripheral blood. The receptors were sampled from a woman in her 70s with COVID-19, enrolled during active disease.

V usage is TRBV11-3 and J usage is TRBJ2-1; no clear D. The germline CDR1 and CDR2 sequences are SGHNT and YENEEA. Trimming stripped 3 bases from V and 6 bases from J, with 6 bases between. The CDR3 consists of 12 residues. The CDR3 sequence: CASSLPGNEQFF. In DNA form, the CDR3 reads TGTGCCAGCAGCTTGCCCGGCAATGAGCAGTTCTTC.

The chain couples TRBV7-9 to TRBJ2-5, with a weak D call TRBD2 (5 bases). Germline V gives CDR1 SEHNR, CDR2 FQNEAQ (reference sequence). The CDR3 runs to 14 residues. The germline V and J ends were trimmed by 5 bases and 5 bases, with 15 bases remaining between them. Here the CDR3 reads CASSPRSERETQYF. The CDR3 DNA follows: TGTGCCAGCAGCCCACGATCCGAGCGGGAGACCCAGTACTTC.

This chain joins TRBV5-1 and TRBJ2-7, with D maybe TRBD2 (6 bases). The CDR3 loop spans 17 amino acids. Germline V gene sequence: CDR1 SGHRS, CDR2 YFSETQ. Trimming pared 1 base from V and 0 bases from J, leaving 17 bases between. CDR3 DNA sequence: TGCGCCAGCAGCTTGAGGTCTGGGGGAGGCGTCTCCTACGAGCAGTACTTC. Translation: CASSLRSGGGVSYEQYF.

The rearrangement links TRBV16 to TRBJ1-2, with a possible D match to TRBD1 (6 bases). The length of the CDR3 is 15 residues. V was trimmed by 2 bases and J by 0 bases, leaving 10 bases between them. Germline CDR1 is KGHSY and CDR2 is FQNENV. The chain's CDR3 is CASSQTPGANYGYTF. The CDR3 coding sequence is TGTGCCAGCAGCCAAACCCCAGGGGCTAACTATGGCTACACCTTC. The complete variable domain, with remaining parts taken from reference TRBV16 and TRBJ1-2, reads GEEVAQTPKHLVRGEGQKAKLYCAPIKGHSYVFWYQQVLKNEFKFLISFQNENVFDETGMPKERFSAKCLPNSPCSLEIQATKLEDSAVYFCASSQTPGANYGYTFGSGTRLTVV.

The V call is TRBV28, the J call TRBJ1-4, with TRBD1 identical over 11 bases. Germline lookup yields CDR1 MDHEN and CDR2 SYDVKM. Unmatched junction bases numbered 4, after V lost 0 bases and J lost 7 bases. The CDR3 is 16 residues long. The CDR3 protein is CASSLWDRGLVEKLFF. For the CDR3, the DNA is TGTGCCAGCAGTTTATGGGACAGGGGGCTTGTTGAAAAACTGTTTTTT. Together with reference TRBV28 and TRBJ1-4, the CDR3 gives the full variable domain: DVKVTQSSRYLVKRTGEKVFLECVQDMDHENMFWYRQDPGLGLRLIYFSYDVKMKEKGDIPEGYSVSREKKERFSLILESASTNQTSMYLCASSLWDRGLVEKLFFGSGTQLSVL.

J is TRBJ2-2 and V is TRBV19, with D possibly matching TRBD1 (5 bases). Trimming shortened V by 3 bases and J by 7 bases, and 6 bases separated the two germline ends. This CDR3 comprises 12 residues. Germline assignment: CDR1 LNHDA and CDR2 SQIVND (reference sequence). CDR3 in DNA: TGTGCCAGTAGTATCCAGGGCGGGGAGCTGTTTTTT. The encoded protein is CASSIQGGELFF.

The chain is built from TRBV5-1 and TRBJ1-6; 8 bases fit TRBD1. The CDR3 extends over 15 amino acids. Germline V gene data show CDR1 as SGHRS and CDR2 as YFSETQ. With 3 bases clipped from V and 10 bases from J, the junction kept 9 bases outside the gene matches. DNA of the CDR3: TGCGCCAGCAGCTACACCGACAGGGGTGGGTCACCCCTCCACTTT. As protein: CASSYTDRGGSPLHF.

The chain combines TRBV29-1 with TRBJ1-1; D is ambiguous. CDR1 and CDR2 from the germline V gene are SQVTM and ANQGSEA. V was pared by 5 bases and J by 0 bases, with 4 bases between. CDR3 size: 11 residues. The CDR3 DNA follows: TGCAGCGTTATAGTGAACACTGAAGCTTTCTTT. It encodes CSVIVNTEAFF.

This clone was detected a few times. The chain couples TRBV9 to TRBJ1-4, with D possibly matching TRBD1 (5 bases). The CDR3 is made up of 15 amino acids. Trimming pared 2 bases from V and 0 bases from J, leaving 8 bases between. Germline values: CDR1 SGDLS, CDR2 YYNGEE. The CDR3 nucleotides are TGTGCCAGCAGCGTGCAGGGATCAACTAATGAAAAACTGTTTTTT. As protein: CASSVQGSTNEKLFF.

Only a few counts were recorded for this clone. V and J are TRBV7-2 and TRBJ1-2; D is possibly TRBD1 (6 bases). The CDR3 runs 14 residues. Germline V CDR1 and CDR2: SGHTA, FQGNSA. V lost 1 base to trimming and J lost 3 bases, with 9 bases between them. CDR3 nucleotides: TGTGCCAGCAGCTTAGAGACAGGAGACTATGGCTACACCTTC. Its translation: CASSLETGDYGYTF.

This clone turned up a few times. The chain employs TRBV19 and TRBJ2-2; 11 nucleotides match TRBD2. V lost 2 bases, J lost 0 bases, and 5 bases stayed unmatched. This CDR3 contains 18 residues. Per germline, CDR1 LNHDA and CDR2 SQIVND (reference sequence). As DNA, the CDR3 is TGTGCCAGTAGTATAAGGCTAGCGGGAGGTCCGAACACCGGGGAGCTGTTTTTT. Translation: CASSIRLAGGPNTGELFF.

In DNA, the CDR3 is TGTGCCAGCAGGAAGTTAGGGACTAGCTACGAGCAGTACTTC. It is translated as CASRKLGTSYEQYF. This chain links TRBV6-5 with TRBJ2-7; 8 bases agree with TRBD2. J was trimmed by 3 bases and V by 6 bases; bases with no gene match: 7. Germline V gives CDR1 MNHEY, CDR2 SVGAGI. There are 14 residues in the CDR3.

As regards this clone: The junction and the germline gene differ at one end; a read error may be behind it. The chain recombines TRBV6-1 with TRBJ1-1; D is possibly TRBD1 (5 bases). Germline CDR1 reads MNHNS; CDR2 reads SASEGT. This CDR3 comprises 12 residues. CDR3 sequence reads: CASREDGGKAFF. CDR3 bases: TGTGCCAGCAGGGAAGACGGGGGGAAAGCTTTCTTT.

V gene TRBV19 combines with J gene TRBJ1-3, with TRBD1 matching over 9 bases. Germline V CDR1 and CDR2: LNHDA, SQIVND (reference sequence). V lost 5 bases to trimming and J lost 0 bases; unmatched junction nucleotides: 8. CDR3 length: 17 residues. The CDR3 coding sequence is TGTGCCAGTAGTCAAAAGGGACAGGGCAACTCTGGAAACACCATATATTTT. Protein product: CASSQKGQGNSGNTIYF. The full variable domain, rest sourced from reference TRBV19 and TRBJ1-3, is DGGITQSPKYLFRKEGQNVTLSCEQNLNHDAMYWYRQDPGQGLRLIYYSQIVNDFQKGDIAEGYSVSREKKESFPLTVTSAQKNPTAFYLCASSQKGQGNSGNTIYFGEGSWLTVV.

The V call is TRBV19, the J call TRBJ2-7; 11 positions match TRBD2. V was pared by 10 bases and J by 2 bases, with 4 bases of the junction left unmatched. The CDR3 runs to 13 residues. Looked up from germline, CDR1 is LNHDA and CDR2 is SQIVND (reference sequence). The DNA of the CDR3 is TGTGCCACTAGACTAGCGGGAACCTACGAGCAGTACTTC. It translates to CATRLAGTYEQYF. The entire variable domain, with the rest obtained from reference TRBV19 and TRBJ2-7, is as follows: DGGITQSPKYLFRKEGQNVTLSCEQNLNHDAMYWYRQDPGQGLRLIYYSQIVNDFQKGDIAEGYSVSREKKESFPLTVTSAQKNPTAFYLCATRLAGTYEQYFGPGTRLTVT.